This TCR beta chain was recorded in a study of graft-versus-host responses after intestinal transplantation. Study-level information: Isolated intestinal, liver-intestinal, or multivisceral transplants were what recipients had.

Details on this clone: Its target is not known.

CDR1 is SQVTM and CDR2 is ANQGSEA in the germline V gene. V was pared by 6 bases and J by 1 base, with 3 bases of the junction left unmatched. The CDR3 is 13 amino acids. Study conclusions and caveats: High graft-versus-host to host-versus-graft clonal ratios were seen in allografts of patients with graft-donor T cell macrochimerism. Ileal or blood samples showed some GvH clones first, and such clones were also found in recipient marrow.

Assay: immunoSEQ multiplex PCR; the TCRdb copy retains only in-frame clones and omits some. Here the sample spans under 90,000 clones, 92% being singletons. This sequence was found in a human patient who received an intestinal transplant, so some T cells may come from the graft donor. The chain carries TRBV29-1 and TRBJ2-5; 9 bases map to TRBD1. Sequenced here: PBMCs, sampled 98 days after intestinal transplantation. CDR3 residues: CSVGQGLQETQYF. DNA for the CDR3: TGCAGCGTCGGACAGGGGCTCCAAGAGACCCAGTACTTC.